One and the same sample provided the 18 T cell receptor beta chains below, sequenced in a study of cytomegalovirus exposure and HLA in healthy donors. The PCR used 60 Vbeta and 13 Jbeta primers. TCRdb's copy holds only in-frame clones and misses some; the assay was immunoSEQ multiplex PCR. The data show about 110,000 clones, about 81% seen once. Sequencing was performed on PBMCs. These TCRs come from a man aged 30-40 years in good health and CMV-seropositive.

This rearrangement joins TRBV4-2 to TRBJ2-3; 12 bases are shared with TRBD2. Germline trimming cut 0 bases from V and 2 bases from J; bases unmatched to any gene: 12. The germline V gene has CDR1 LGHNA and CDR2 YNFKEQ. The CDR3 is 20 amino acids. As DNA, the CDR3 is TGTGCCAGCAGCCAAGAATCGCGACTAGCGGGGGTAACTTTCACAGATACGCAGTATTTT. Translation: CASSQESRLAGVTFTDTQYF.

The chain employs TRBV27 and TRBJ2-3; TRBD1 aligns across 7 bases. CDR1 MNHEY and CDR2 SMNVEV come from the germline V gene (reference sequence). Losses at the gene ends were 3 bases for V and 4 bases for J; bases not matched to a gene: 10. This CDR3 is built from 16 residues. The CDR3 bases are TGTGCCAGCAGTTTTGGGGTAGGGGGCGGACCAGATACGCAGTATTTT. This translates into CASSFGVGGGPDTQYF.

This clone was seen only a few times. The CDR3 here is CASSWRQDDRVNYNEQFF. The CDR3 nucleotides are TGCGCCAGCAGCTGGCGCCAAGATGACAGGGTAAATTACAATGAGCAGTTCTTC. The chain employs TRBV5-1 and TRBJ2-1; 7 bases are a match to TRBD1. There are 18 residues in the CDR3. Germline assignment: CDR1 SGHRS and CDR2 YFSETQ. The V gene end was trimmed by 3 bases and the J gene end by 4 bases; junction bases not matched to a gene: 16.

V and J are TRBV30 and TRBJ1-1; 8 bases line up with TRBD1. Germline loops: CDR1 GTSNPN, CDR2 SVGIG (reference sequence). V gave up 2 bases and J gave up 7 bases; unmatched junction bases: 6. The CDR3 runs 13 residues. The CDR3: CAWSFQGASEAFF. The CDR3 DNA follows: TGTGCCTGGAGTTTTCAGGGGGCTAGTGAAGCTTTCTTT.

This chain uses TRBV21-1 with TRBJ1-2; the table's D gene call, TRBD1, was not cross checked with the DNA. TRBV21-1 is a pseudogene locus. This CDR3 comprises 16 residues. For the CDR3, the DNA is TGTGCCAGCAGCAGAGGGACAGGGGGATTATCGTATGGCTACACCTTC. Its protein is CASSRGTGGLSYGYTF.

The gene calls are TRBV6-4 and TRBJ1-4; D remains unclear. Trimming left V 6 bases short and J 8 bases short, with 16 bases between. Germline CDR1 reads MRHNA; CDR2 reads SNTAGT. The CDR3 contains 14 residues. The CDR3 nucleotides read TGTGCCAGCAGGGATTCGAGCCGAGGAGAAAAACTGTTTTTT. Amino acid sequence: CASRDSSRGEKLFF.

The chain joins TRBV7-3 to TRBJ2-5; TRBD1 is a possible D gene (8 bases). The germline V and J ends were trimmed by 6 bases and 4 bases, with 18 bases remaining between them. The CDR3 length is 15 residues. Germline assignment: CDR1 SGHTA and CDR2 FQGTGA. The CDR3 loop is CASSSYRGGRETQYF. In DNA, the CDR3 is TGTGCCAGCAGTAGTTACAGGGGGGGCAGAGAGACCCAGTACTTC.

The genes are TRBV5-1 and TRBJ1-2; 8 bases align to TRBD1. The CDR3 runs to 15 residues. CDR1 is SGHRS, CDR2 YFSETQ, per germline. J gave up 3 bases and V 2 bases, and 6 bases lay outside the gene matches. The CDR3 nucleotides are TGCGCCAGCAGCTTATCGACAGGGGTTTACTATGGCTACACCTTC. It encodes CASSLSTGVYYGYTF.

The chain employs TRBV5-1 and TRBJ1-4; 10 positions match TRBD1. Germline lookup yields CDR1 SGHRS and CDR2 YFSETQ. The CDR3 has 20 residues. V lost 4 bases and J lost 1; bases outside the gene matches: 16. CDR3 DNA sequence: TGCGCCAGCAGCGACATTGAGGACAGGGGGAGAGGGTTAACTAATGAAAAACTGTTTTTT. Amino acid sequence: CASSDIEDRGRGLTNEKLFF.

The chain carries TRBV5-1 and TRBJ2-7; tentatively, D is TRBD2 (6 bases). The CDR3 is made up of 13 amino acids. CDR1 is SGHRS, CDR2 YFSETQ, per germline. V gave up 5 bases and J gave up 2 bases, with 11 bases separating them. DNA for the CDR3: TGCGCCAGCAGAGCGGAGGGGACCTACGAGCAGTACTTC. This codes for CASRAEGTYEQYF.

The gene calls are TRBV5-6 and TRBJ2-5; TRBD2 matches at 7 bases. The CDR3 totals 15 residues. CDR1 SGHDT and CDR2 YYEEEE come from the germline V gene. With 0 bases clipped from V and 5 bases from J, the junction kept 7 bases outside the gene matches. For the CDR3, the DNA is TGTGCCAGCAGCTTGGAGCGCGGGGGAGGGGAGACCCAGTACTTC. Translated, it gives CASSLERGGGETQYF.

This clone was detected once. The J gene is TRBJ2-1, the V gene TRBV13, with 11 bases matching TRBD2. CDR3 size: 15 residues. Germline V lookup: CDR1 PRHDT, CDR2 FYEKMQ (reference sequence). Trimming removed 7 bases from V and 8 bases from J; junction bases left unmatched: 10. The CDR3 nucleotides are TGTGCCAGCACCCTTTCCGAGACTAGCGGGGATGAGCAGTTCTTC. Translation: CASTLSETSGDEQFF.

J is TRBJ1-3 and V is TRBV12-1; TRBD1, the D gene given by the table, was not confirmed from the DNA. TRBV12-1 is shown as a pseudogene. The CDR3 is 18 amino acids. CDR3 nucleotide sequence: TGTGCCAGCAGCTTTAGATGGGTGGCAGGCTGCTCTGGAAACACCATATATTTT. This gives the protein CASSFRWVAGCSGNTIYF.

The chain recombines TRBV7-2 with TRBJ1-4, with 9 bases matching TRBD1. The V and J ends lost 5 bases and 7 bases, in that order; junction bases with no gene match: 11. Germline CDR1 and CDR2: SGHTA and FQGNSA. The CDR3 consists of 16 residues. This CDR3 reads CASSPYPTGGSEKLFF. As DNA, the CDR3 is TGTGCCAGCAGCCCATACCCGACAGGGGGGAGTGAAAAACTGTTTTTT.

The sample holds a few counts of this clone. The V call is TRBV7-2, the J call TRBJ2-1; D possibly corresponds to TRBD2 (6 bases). From germline, CDR1 is SGHTA and CDR2 FQGNSA. V was trimmed by 5 bases and J by 3 bases, leaving 8 bases between them. The CDR3 is made up of 13 amino acids. The CDR3 loop is CASSTSRYNEQFF. In DNA, the CDR3 is TGTGCCAGCAGCACTAGCCGCTACAATGAGCAGTTCTTC.

The gene calls are TRBV7-9 and TRBJ1-2; possible D gene TRBD1, 6 bases. The germline gives CDR1 SEHNR, CDR2 FQNEAQ (reference sequence). Trimming removed 5 bases at V and 3 bases at J, with 10 bases between. CDR3 length: 13 amino acids. The CDR3 is CASSPDSYYGYTF. The CDR3 DNA sequence: TGTGCCAGCAGCCCGGACAGCTACTATGGCTACACCTTC.

V gene TRBV12-5 combines with J gene TRBJ1-5; D may be TRBD1 (5 bases). Germline V gene sequence: CDR1 LGHNT, CDR2 FRNRAP. Trimming removed 4 bases at V and 1 base at J, with 17 bases between. The CDR3 loop spans 17 amino acids. The CDR3 sequence: CASGYIIIGASNQPQHF. Here the CDR3 DNA reads TGTGCTAGTGGTTATATTATTATTGGGGCCAGCAATCAGCCCCAGCATTTT.

The rearrangement links TRBV2 to TRBJ1-2; 9 nucleotides align to TRBD1. The ends lost 6 bases at V and 1 base at J; junction bases unmatched: 3. The CDR3 has 14 amino acids. Germline V lookup: CDR1 SNHLY, CDR2 FYNNEI. The CDR3 reads CASRETGGNYGYTF. CDR3 nucleotides: TGTGCCAGCAGGGAGACAGGGGGTAACTATGGCTACACCTTC.